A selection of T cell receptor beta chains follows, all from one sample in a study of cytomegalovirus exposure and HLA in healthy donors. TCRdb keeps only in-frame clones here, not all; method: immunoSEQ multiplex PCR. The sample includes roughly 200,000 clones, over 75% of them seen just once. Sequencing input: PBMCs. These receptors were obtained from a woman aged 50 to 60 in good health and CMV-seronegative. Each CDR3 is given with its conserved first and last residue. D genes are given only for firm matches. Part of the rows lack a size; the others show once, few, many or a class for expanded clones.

CDR3aa: CASSKESAGDRFFRRELFF; CDR3nt: TGTGCCAGCAGCAAAGAGTCAGCCGGGGACAGGTTCTTTCGAAGGGAGCTGTTTTTT; abundance: .; j_gene: TRBJ2-2; d_gene: .; v_gene: TRBV21-1
CDR3aa: CASSLRDREYGYTF; CDR3nt: TGTGCCAGCAGCCTACGGGACAGGGAGTATGGCTACACCTTC; abundance: .; j_gene: TRBJ1-2; d_gene: TRBD1; v_gene: TRBV6-5
CDR3aa: CASSPGLAASSTDTQYF; CDR3nt: TGTGCCAGCAGTCCGGGACTAGCGGCCTCTAGCACAGATACGCAGTATTTT; abundance: once; j_gene: TRBJ2-3; d_gene: TRBD2; v_gene: TRBV27
CDR3aa: CASSLVSPRLAGIDGELFF; CDR3nt: TGTGCCAGCAGCTTAGTTTCTCCGCGGCTAGCGGGAATAGACGGGGAGCTGTTTTTT; abundance: few; j_gene: TRBJ2-2; d_gene: TRBD2; v_gene: TRBV11-2
CDR3aa: CASSLAGGRYEQFF; CDR3nt: TGCGCCAGCAGCTTGGCAGGGGGTAGATATGAGCAGTTCTTC; abundance: .; j_gene: TRBJ2-1; d_gene: TRBD1; v_gene: TRBV5-1
CDR3aa: CASSENRGSGANVLTF; CDR3nt: TGTGCCAGCAGTGAAAACCGGGGTTCAGGGGCCAACGTCCTGACTTTC; abundance: .; j_gene: TRBJ2-6; d_gene: .; v_gene: TRBV2
CDR3aa: CASSQARTGAGELFF; CDR3nt: TGTGCCAGCAGCCAAGCGCGGACAGGGGCCGGGGAGCTGTTTTTT; abundance: few; j_gene: TRBJ2-2; d_gene: TRBD1; v_gene: TRBV14
CDR3aa: CASSLSGGPTDTQYF; CDR3nt: TGTGCCAGCAGCTTAAGCGGGGGCCCCACAGATACGCAGTATTTT; abundance: .; j_gene: TRBJ2-3; d_gene: TRBD2; v_gene: TRBV11-2
CDR3aa: CASSPFRPTSGTYNEQFF; CDR3nt: TGTGCCAGCAGCCCCTTCCGCCCGACTAGCGGCACCTACAATGAGCAGTTCTTC; abundance: .; j_gene: TRBJ2-1; d_gene: TRBD2; v_gene: TRBV11-3
CDR3aa: CASSPSMNTEAFF; CDR3nt: TGTGCCAGCAGCCCCTCTATGAACACTGAAGCTTTCTTT; abundance: once; j_gene: TRBJ1-1; d_gene: .; v_gene: TRBV7-6
CDR3aa: CASSLDARVTEAFF; CDR3nt: TGTGCCAGCAGCTTAGACGCCAGGGTCACTGAAGCTTTCTTT; abundance: few; j_gene: TRBJ1-1; d_gene: .; v_gene: TRBV7-9
CDR3aa: CASTTDRDTGNTIYF; CDR3nt: TGTGCCAGCACCACCGACAGGGACACTGGAAACACCATATATTTT; abundance: .; j_gene: TRBJ1-3; d_gene: TRBD1; v_gene: TRBV28
CDR3aa: CASSQDVVRQGIEKLFF; CDR3nt: TGCGCCAGCAGCCAAGATGTCGTGCGGCAGGGAATTGAAAAACTGTTTTTT; abundance: .; j_gene: TRBJ1-4; d_gene: .; v_gene: TRBV4-3
CDR3aa: CASSQAISGLPPYEQYF; CDR3nt: TGCGCCAGCAGCCAAGCCATTTCGGGACTCCCCCCATACGAGCAGTACTTC; abundance: .; j_gene: TRBJ2-7; d_gene: .; v_gene: TRBV4-1
CDR3aa: CASSLALGTEAFF; CDR3nt: TGTGCCAGCAGCTTAGCGCTAGGCACTGAAGCTTTCTTT; abundance: .; j_gene: TRBJ1-1; d_gene: .; v_gene: TRBV7-8
CDR3aa: CASSLGSGEDGYTF; CDR3nt: TGCGCCAGCAGCTTGGGATCGGGGGAGGATGGCTACACCTTC; abundance: .; j_gene: TRBJ1-2; d_gene: .; v_gene: TRBV5-1
CDR3aa: CASSVGQYSTTNEKLFF; CDR3nt: TGCGCCAGCAGCGTAGGACAGTACTCTACAACTAATGAAAAACTGTTTTTT; abundance: .; j_gene: TRBJ1-4; d_gene: .; v_gene: TRBV5-1
CDR3aa: CASSSRDRGPETQYF; CDR3nt: TGTGCCAGCAGTTCCCGGGACAGGGGCCCGGAGACCCAGTACTTC; abundance: .; j_gene: TRBJ2-5; d_gene: TRBD1; v_gene: TRBV28
CDR3aa: CASITHLMNTEAFF; CDR3nt: TGTGCCAGCATCACACATCTCATGAACACTGAAGCTTTCTTT; abundance: .; j_gene: TRBJ1-1; d_gene: .; v_gene: TRBV6-6
CDR3aa: CASSLRPSGYNEQFF; CDR3nt: TGTGCCAGCAGCTTGCGGCCTAGCGGTTACAATGAGCAGTTCTTC; abundance: .; j_gene: TRBJ2-1; d_gene: TRBD2; v_gene: TRBV7-3
CDR3aa: CASLGVAATLSNSAKNIQYF; CDR3nt: TGTGCCAGCCTCGGGGTAGCGGCGACCCTTAGTAATTCTGCCAAAAACATTCAGTACTTC; abundance: few; j_gene: TRBJ2-4; d_gene: .; v_gene: TRBV19
CDR3aa: CASSVEGLALSSYNEQFF; CDR3nt: TGTGCCAGCAGCGTAGAGGGACTAGCGTTAAGCTCCTACAATGAGCAGTTCTTC; abundance: .; j_gene: TRBJ2-1; d_gene: TRBD2; v_gene: TRBV9
CDR3aa: CASSGLGGSSYEQYF; CDR3nt: TGTGCCAGCAGTGGGCTGGGCGGGAGCTCCTACGAGCAGTACTTC; abundance: .; j_gene: TRBJ2-7; d_gene: TRBD2; v_gene: TRBV25-1
CDR3aa: CASSRTSGSNEQYF; CDR3nt: TGTGCCAGCAGCAGGACTAGCGGGAGTAACGAGCAGTACTTC; abundance: .; j_gene: TRBJ2-7; d_gene: TRBD2; v_gene: TRBV11-3
CDR3aa: CASSLSSADTQYF; CDR3nt: TGTGCCAGCAGTTTAAGCTCGGCAGATACGCAGTATTTT; abundance: few; j_gene: TRBJ2-3; d_gene: .; v_gene: TRBV27
CDR3aa: CASSPRLSVNTGELFF; CDR3nt: TGTGCCAGCAGCCCCCGCTTGAGTGTGAACACCGGGGAGCTGTTTTTT; abundance: .; j_gene: TRBJ2-2; d_gene: .; v_gene: TRBV11-1
CDR3aa: CASSLVGSGIQETQYF; CDR3nt: TGTGCCAGCAGCTTGGTTGGGTCGGGTATCCAAGAGACCCAGTACTTC; abundance: .; j_gene: TRBJ2-5; d_gene: .; v_gene: TRBV5-6
CDR3aa: CASSETGGNQETQYF; CDR3nt: TGCGCCAGCAGCGAGACAGGGGGGAACCAAGAGACCCAGTACTTC; abundance: .; j_gene: TRBJ2-5; d_gene: TRBD1; v_gene: TRBV10-1
CDR3aa: CASSMVVDSNGYTF; CDR3nt: TGTGCCAGTAGTATGGTCGTGGACAGCAATGGCTACACCTTC; abundance: once; j_gene: TRBJ1-2; d_gene: .; v_gene: TRBV19
CDR3aa: CASRLGQQETQYF; CDR3nt: TGTGCCAGCAGGTTGGGACAGCAAGAGACCCAGTACTTC; abundance: .; j_gene: TRBJ2-5; d_gene: TRBD1; v_gene: TRBV6-5
CDR3aa: CAWSVANTEAFF; CDR3nt: TGTGCCTGGAGTGTAGCGAACACTGAAGCTTTCTTT; abundance: .; j_gene: TRBJ1-1; d_gene: .; v_gene: TRBV30
CDR3aa: CASSRTDSNQPQHF; CDR3nt: TGTGCCAGCAGTCGGACAGATAGCAATCAGCCCCAGCATTTT; abundance: .; j_gene: TRBJ1-5; d_gene: .; v_gene: TRBV28
CDR3aa: CASSLAGDSYEQYF; CDR3nt: TGCGCCAGCAGCTTGGCGGGGGACTCCTACGAGCAGTACTTC; abundance: .; j_gene: TRBJ2-7; d_gene: .; v_gene: TRBV5-1
CDR3aa: CASSQSPSGGGKETQYF; CDR3nt: TGCGCCAGCAGCCAATCTCCTAGCGGGGGGGGAAAGGAGACCCAGTACTTC; abundance: few; j_gene: TRBJ2-5; d_gene: TRBD2; v_gene: TRBV4-1
CDR3aa: CASSLTGREQYF; CDR3nt: TGTGCCAGCAGCCTCACAGGGAGGGAACAGTACTTC; abundance: .; j_gene: TRBJ2-7; d_gene: .; v_gene: TRBV25-1
CDR3aa: CASSLSQGVGTEAFF; CDR3nt: TGCGCCAGCAGCTTGTCACAGGGGGTGGGAACTGAAGCTTTCTTT; abundance: .; j_gene: TRBJ1-1; d_gene: TRBD1; v_gene: TRBV5-1
CDR3aa: CASSPTRDRKNKQYF; CDR3nt: TGTGCCAGCAGCCCAACCCGGGACAGGAAAAATAAGCAGTACTTC; abundance: few; j_gene: TRBJ2-7; d_gene: TRBD1; v_gene: TRBV7-8
CDR3aa: CASSLGEFSYEQYF; CDR3nt: TGTGCCAGCAGCTTAGGAGAGTTCTCCTACGAGCAGTACTTC; abundance: .; j_gene: TRBJ2-7; d_gene: .; v_gene: TRBV7-8
CDR3aa: CASSLAGWGVHNEQFF; CDR3nt: TGTGCCAGCAGCTTGGCCGGTTGGGGAGTCCACAATGAGCAGTTCTTC; abundance: .; j_gene: TRBJ2-1; d_gene: .; v_gene: TRBV5-8
CDR3aa: CASSTPGGPMDTQYF; CDR3nt: TGTGCCAGCAGTACACCGGGGGGGCCCATGGATACGCAGTATTTT; abundance: .; j_gene: TRBJ2-3; d_gene: TRBD2; v_gene: TRBV27
CDR3aa: CSVDQAGVGYTF; CDR3nt: TGCAGCGTTGACCAGGCGGGGGTCGGCTACACCTTC; abundance: .; j_gene: TRBJ1-2; d_gene: .; v_gene: TRBV29-1
CDR3aa: CARLGGAGEGQYF; CDR3nt: TGTGCCAGGCTAGGGGGAGCGGGAGAGGGCCAGTACTTC; abundance: .; j_gene: TRBJ2-4; d_gene: .; v_gene: TRBV21-1
CDR3aa: CAIQPEGLNTEAFF; CDR3nt: TGTGCCATACAGCCGGAGGGCTTGAACACTGAAGCTTTCTTT; abundance: few; j_gene: TRBJ1-1; d_gene: .; v_gene: TRBV28
CDR3aa: CASSLVRQGFEQYF; CDR3nt: TGTGCCAGCAGCTTAGTTCGACAGGGCTTCGAGCAGTACTTC; abundance: .; j_gene: TRBJ2-7; d_gene: TRBD1; v_gene: TRBV11-2
CDR3aa: CASSVVWGDSNTGELFF; CDR3nt: TGTGCCAGCAGCGTAGTTTGGGGGGATAGCAACACCGGGGAGCTGTTTTTT; abundance: .; j_gene: TRBJ2-2; d_gene: .; v_gene: TRBV9